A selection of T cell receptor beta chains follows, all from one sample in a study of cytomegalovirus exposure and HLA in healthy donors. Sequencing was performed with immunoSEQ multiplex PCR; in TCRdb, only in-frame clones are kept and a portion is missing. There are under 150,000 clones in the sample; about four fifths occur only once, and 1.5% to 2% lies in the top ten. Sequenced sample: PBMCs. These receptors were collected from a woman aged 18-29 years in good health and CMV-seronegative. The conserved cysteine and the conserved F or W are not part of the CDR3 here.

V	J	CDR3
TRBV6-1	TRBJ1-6	ASRRQGSNSPLH
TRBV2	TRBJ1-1	ASAGTGGANTEAF
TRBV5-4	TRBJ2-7	ASSLDSRRGEQY
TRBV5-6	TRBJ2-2	ASSATGGLNTGELF
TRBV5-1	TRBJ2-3	ASSLSGTGEY
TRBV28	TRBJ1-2	ASRGDSYYGYT
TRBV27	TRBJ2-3	ASSLASTDTQY
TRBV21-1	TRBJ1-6	ASSKARFFRTARSPLH
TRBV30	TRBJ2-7	ACRLITGAQY
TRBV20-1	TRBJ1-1	RAQAGTEAF
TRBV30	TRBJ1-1	ALEGFRSTEAF
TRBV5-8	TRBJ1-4	ASSRNIGLAEKLF
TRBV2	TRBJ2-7	ASSEINEQY
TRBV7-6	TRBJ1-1	ASSLLRGEGNTEAF
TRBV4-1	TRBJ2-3	ASSQVGIGDTQY
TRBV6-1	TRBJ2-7	ASSEPTGPVSSYEQY
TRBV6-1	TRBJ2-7	ATRSGERYEQY
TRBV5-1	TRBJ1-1	ASSLTGQNTEAF
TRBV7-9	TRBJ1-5	ASSLFGQSSNQPQH
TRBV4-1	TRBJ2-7	ASSQPLGSGVYEQY
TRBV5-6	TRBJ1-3	ASSLSPRVWGGNTIY
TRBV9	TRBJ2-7	ASSPSGGSLEQY
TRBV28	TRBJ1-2	ASSLLGGIVGYT
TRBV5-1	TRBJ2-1	ASSWTSGDNEQF